This entry lists 5 T cell receptor beta chains sequenced from one sample in a study of blood T cell repertoires in COVID-19. TCRdb's table, derived via immunoSEQ multiplex PCR, lists solely in-frame clones and lacks some. The table shows approximately 78,000 clones, with roughly 90% occurring only once. Sequencing was performed on peripheral blood. All receptors derive from a man aged 45-65 years with acute or convalescent COVID-19.

The chain joins TRBV5-5 to TRBJ1-2; TRBD1 agrees at 9 bases. Germline CDR1 and CDR2: SGHKS and YYEKEE (reference sequence). The CDR3 spans 18 residues. Unmatched junction bases numbered 18, after V lost 7 bases and J lost 2 bases. CDR3 nucleotides: TGTGCCAGCTTTGGACAGGGGAAGTTCCCCGACCCAAACTATGGCTACACCTTC. Amino acids: CASFGQGKFPDPNYGYTF. The whole variable domain, filled in from reference TRBV5-5 and TRBJ1-2, reads DAGVTQSPTHLIKTRGQQVTLRCSPISGHKSVSWYQQVLGQGPQFIFQYYEKEERGRGNFPDRFSARQFPNYSSELNVNALLLGDSALYLCASFGQGKFPDPNYGYTFGSGTRLTVV.

This clone was seen a single time. The V call is TRBV6-5, the J call TRBJ2-3, with D uncertain. V was trimmed by 4 bases and J by 0 bases, leaving 11 bases between them. CDR1 is MNHEY and CDR2 is SVGAGI in the germline V gene. The CDR3 loop spans 15 amino acids. This chain's CDR3 is CASSFYRESTDTQYF. DNA for the CDR3: TGTGCCAGCAGTTTTTACAGAGAGAGCACAGATACGCAGTATTTT.

CDR3 sequence: CASTGVGNTEAFF. The CDR3 region has the DNA TGTGCCAGTACAGGGGTAGGGAACACTGAAGCTTTCTTT. This sequence joins TRBV6-5 and TRBJ1-1; TRBD1 matches 7 bases. The CDR3 is 13 residues long. The germline V gene has CDR1 MNHEY and CDR2 SVGAGI. V dropped 9 bases and J dropped 1; count of bases not matched to a gene: 5.

The CDR3 protein is CASSPGGPLSGNTIYF. Written as DNA, the CDR3 is TGTGCCAGCAGCCCTGGCGGGCCCCTCTCTGGAAACACCATATATTTT. The rearrangement uses TRBV7-9 and TRBJ1-3; D remains ambiguous. Germline V CDR1 and CDR2: SEHNR, FQNEAQ (reference sequence). The CDR3 sequence is 16 residues long. V shed 5 bases and J shed 0 bases, with 14 bases lying between them.

V is TRBV5-5 and J is TRBJ1-4, with a tentative D call TRBD1 (5 bases). V lost 1 base and J lost 3, with 13 bases in between. The CDR3 contains 16 residues. Germline CDR1 and CDR2: SGHKS and YYEKEE (reference sequence). CDR3 in amino acids: CASSLRAGLANEKLFF. The DNA for the CDR3 is TGTGCCAGCAGCTTGAGGGCAGGGTTGGCTAATGAAAAACTGTTTTTT.